This T cell receptor (beta chain) was profiled in a study of cytotoxic CD8 clonotypes in ibrutinib-treated CLL. Study conclusions and caveats: Clonality, elevated at ibrutinib response, dropped back toward baseline at progression.

Using immunoSEQ multiplex PCR, the repertoire was profiled, and TCRdb retains in-frame clones only, with some absent. Of hundreds of thousands of clones listed, roughly 70% are singletons. The CDR3 length is 14 residues. Unmatched junction bases numbered 5, after V lost 1 base and J lost 6 bases. Germline CDR1 SGHRS, CDR2 YFSETQ. With respect to this clone: Antigen specificity is unknown.

The rearrangement links TRBV5-1 to TRBJ1-1; 8 nucleotides align to TRBD1. The starting material was PBMCs, obtained after 24 months of ibrutinib treatment. This TCR was sampled from a human donor with chronic lymphocytic leukemia. The CDR3 nucleotides read TGCGCCAGCAGCTTGTGGACAGGGCACCCTGAAGCTTTCTTT. This codes for CASSLWTGHPEAFF.